Shown below are 26 T cell receptor beta chains from a single sample sequenced in a study of a mutant IDH1 vaccine in newly diagnosed glioma. Profiled with immunoSEQ multiplex PCR; TCRdb holds only in-frame clones, not every one. The table includes about 38,000 clones, roughly 90% detected once. Time point described: baseline, week 1 (first vaccination visit). Regarding treatment: pre-vaccination baseline after standard-of-care therapy. The source material was PBMCs, sampled from a glioma patient treated with radiotherapy, temozolomide or both. The receptor set was obtained from a young man with glioma.

The rearrangement uses TRBV28 and TRBJ1-5, with D perhaps TRBD1 (6 bases). The CDR3 has 17 amino acids. Trimming removed 8 bases at V and 4 bases at J, with 24 bases between. Germline V CDR1 and CDR2: MDHEN, SYDVKM. Written as DNA, the CDR3 is TGTGCCAGCTATCGTCGGGGGGCAGGCACCAAAAATCAGCCCCAGCATTTT. It codes for CASYRRGAGTKNQPQHF.

This rearrangement joins TRBV19 to TRBJ1-2; tentatively, D is TRBD1 (5 bases). The ends were cut back, 4 bases at V and 4 bases at J, with 16 bases in the middle. CDR1 is LNHDA and CDR2 is SQIVND in the germline V gene (reference sequence). This CDR3 spans 15 amino acids. CDR3 sequence reads: CASSRIPGTPYGYTF. The CDR3 coding sequence is TGTGCCAGTAGTAGGATTCCAGGGACGCCCTATGGCTACACCTTC.

The chain employs TRBV20-1 and TRBJ2-3; D gene ambiguous. Trimming took 1 base from V and 10 from J, leaving 9 bases between them. CDR1 and CDR2 (germline): DFQATT, SNEGSKA (reference sequence). This CDR3 contains 11 residues. The CDR3 spells CSARGASAQYF. The CDR3 nucleotides read TGCAGTGCTAGAGGAGCCTCAGCGCAGTATTTT.

This chain connects TRBV7-2 to TRBJ2-4; D not resolved. The CDR3 covers 14 residues. Between the trimmed V and J ends, which lost 1 base and 4 bases, there was a span of 8 bases. Germline V gene sequence: CDR1 SGHTA, CDR2 FQGNSA. Here the CDR3 DNA reads TGTGCCAGCAGCTTAGGTCACAGTAAAAACATTCAGTACTTC. This sequence encodes CASSLGHSKNIQYF.

This chain connects TRBV6-1 to TRBJ2-5, with D perhaps matching TRBD2 (5 bases). Per the germline V gene, CDR1 is MNHNS and CDR2 is SASEGT. CDR3 size: 14 residues. Between the trimmed V and J ends, which lost 2 bases and 7 bases, there was a span of 14 bases. This chain's CDR3 is CASSETGILATQYF. CDR3 in DNA: TGTGCCAGCAGTGAAACGGGAATCCTAGCGACCCAGTACTTC.

In this sample, this clone turned up once. The chain is built from TRBV9 and TRBJ1-3; the D is unclear. Trimming shortened V by 4 bases and J by 0 bases, and 14 bases separated the two germline ends. Germline lookup yields CDR1 SGDLS and CDR2 YYNGEE. The CDR3 sequence is 16 residues long. This chain's CDR3 is CASSTAHLPSGNTIYF. The CDR3 coding sequence is TGTGCCAGCAGCACTGCGCACCTACCCTCTGGAAACACCATATATTTT. Looking up the rest from reference TRBV9 and TRBJ1-3 gives the full variable domain: DSGVTQTPKHLITATGQRVTLRCSPRSGDLSVYWYQQSLDQGLQFLIQYYNGEERAKGNILERFSAQQFPDLHSELNLSSLELGDSALYFCASSTAHLPSGNTIYFGEGSWLTVV.

The chain carries TRBV14 and TRBJ1-5, with unresolved D. The length of the CDR3 is 15 residues. With 6 bases removed from V and 4 bases from J, the gap between germline ends came to 16 bases. Germline loops: CDR1 SGHDN, CDR2 FVKESK. The CDR3 reads CASRRQVELNQPQHF. CDR3 coding DNA: TGTGCCAGCAGGAGGCAAGTGGAGCTAAATCAGCCCCAGCATTTT.

The chain uses TRBV2 and TRBJ2-5; D may be TRBD2 (5 bases). Germline assignment: CDR1 SNHLY and CDR2 FYNNEI. V lost 6 bases to trimming and J lost 0 bases, with 11 bases between them. The CDR3 totals 14 residues. CDR3 region: CASRADANQETQYF. DNA for the CDR3: TGTGCCAGCAGAGCGGACGCCAACCAAGAGACCCAGTACTTC.

J is TRBJ1-1 and V is TRBV28; D remains unclear. The germline V and J ends were trimmed by 4 bases and 4 bases, with 7 bases remaining between them. The CDR3 consists of 12 residues. Germline CDR1 MDHEN, CDR2 SYDVKM. The CDR3 nucleotides read TGTGCCAGCAGTTCCTCGATCACTGAAGCTTTCTTT. This translates into CASSSSITEAFF.

The CDR3 protein is CASIPGQLSGANVLTF. As DNA, the CDR3 is TGTGCCAGCATTCCGGGACAACTTTCCGGGGCCAACGTCCTGACTTTC. The V call is TRBV2, the J call TRBJ2-6; D possibly corresponds to TRBD1 (6 bases). V was shortened by 7 bases and J by 4 bases, with 17 bases between the two germline ends. Per the germline V gene, CDR1 is SNHLY and CDR2 is FYNNEI. CDR3 length: 16 amino acids.

The V call is TRBV4-2, the J call TRBJ1-4, with D perhaps matching TRBD1 (5 bases). Trimming stripped 1 base from V and 4 bases from J, with 13 bases between. Germline CDR1 LGHNA, CDR2 YNFKEQ. CDR3 size: 16 residues. The CDR3 loop reads CASSQALQGFNEKLFF. The CDR3 nucleotides read TGTGCCAGCAGCCAAGCGCTGCAGGGATTTAATGAAAAACTGTTTTTT.

This clone is a singleton in its sample. The chain joins TRBV5-1 to TRBJ2-7, with TRBD2 as a possible D gene (7 bases). Trimming cost V 0 bases and J 2 bases, with 12 bases left between them. The CDR3 sequence is 15 residues long. The germline CDR1 and CDR2 sequences are SGHRS and YFSETQ. CDR3 nucleotide sequence: TGCGCCAGCAGCTTGGAGGGGGGGCCAGCCTACGAGCAGTACTTC. Amino acids: CASSLEGGPAYEQYF.

The rearrangement links TRBV4-1 to TRBJ2-1; D may correspond to TRBD1 or TRBD2 (5 bases each). V was shortened by 1 base and J by 7 bases, with 23 bases between the two germline ends. The CDR3 is made up of 18 amino acids. Germline loops: CDR1 MGHRA, CDR2 YSYEKL. CDR3 loop: CASSQVGAPRGAPNEQFF. CDR3 bases: TGCGCCAGCAGCCAAGTAGGGGCCCCAAGAGGGGCTCCGAATGAGCAGTTCTTC.

The chain employs TRBV19 and TRBJ1-5; 9 bases fit TRBD1. From germline, CDR1 is LNHDA and CDR2 SQIVND (reference sequence). J lost 2 bases, V lost 8 bases, and 13 bases had no gene match. The CDR3 loop spans 17 amino acids. In nucleotides, the CDR3 is TGTGCCAGTTGCAAGGGACAGGGCCCGGGGGGCAATCAGCCCCAGCATTTT. It translates to CASCKGQGPGGNQPQHF.

The genes are TRBV28 and TRBJ1-1; no clear D gene. The V gene's germline CDR1 is MDHEN and CDR2 SYDVKM. Trimming removed 5 bases from V and 1 base from J, with 17 bases in between. The CDR3 sequence is 16 residues long. The CDR3 DNA follows: TGTGCCAGCAGTGGACTCGGATGGGTTGGGAACACTGAAGCTTTCTTT. Its translation: CASSGLGWVGNTEAFF.

The gene calls are TRBV2 and TRBJ1-1; D is uncertain. The CDR3 extends over 14 amino acids. V dropped 4 bases and J dropped 1 base, with 10 bases sitting between them. From germline, CDR1 is SNHLY and CDR2 FYNNEI. CDR3 sequence (DNA): TGTGCCAGCAGTGTCGGGCGGCAGAACACTGAAGCTTTCTTT. It codes for CASSVGRQNTEAFF.

The chain links TRBV2 to TRBJ1-5, with D tentatively TRBD1 (5 bases). Germline lookup yields CDR1 SNHLY and CDR2 FYNNEI. The V end lost 2 bases, the J end lost 0 bases, and 14 bases lay between the germline ends. CDR3 length: 17 amino acids. The CDR3 region has the DNA TGTGCCAGCAGTGAAAGATGGCAGGGTGTTAGCAATCAGCCCCAGCATTTT. Its translation: CASSERWQGVSNQPQHF.

The gene calls are TRBV6-5 and TRBJ1-5; 9 bases align to TRBD1. V was clipped by 4 bases and J by 2 bases; unmatched bases: 0. This CDR3 region has 14 residues. Germline V CDR1 and CDR2: MNHEY, SVGAGI. CDR3 bases: TGTGCCAGCAGTTGGACAGGGGGCAATCAGCCCCAGCATTTT. Translated: CASSWTGGNQPQHF.

J is TRBJ1-2 and V is TRBV9; TRBD1 might be the D (5 bases). Germline lookup yields CDR1 SGDLS and CDR2 YYNGEE. V gave up 0 bases and J gave up 7 bases, with 22 bases separating them. The CDR3 extends over 17 amino acids. Here the CDR3 reads CASSVGTATVLLSGYTF. The CDR3 region has the DNA TGTGCCAGCAGCGTAGGGACGGCGACAGTTTTACTATCTGGCTACACCTTC.

The chain joins TRBV29-1 to TRBJ2-3; the match to TRBD2 covers 11 bases. In germline, CDR1 is SQVTM, CDR2 ANQGSEA. The CDR3 is 13 residues long. Trimming cost V 2 bases and J 10 bases; bases outside gene matches: 5. CDR3 DNA: TGCAGCGTTGAACCGGGACTAGCGGAGGCGCAGTATTTT. The encoded protein is CSVEPGLAEAQYF.

The CDR3: CASSQAGVSQETQYF. The CDR3 DNA sequence: TGTGCCAGCAGTCAAGCGGGAGTATCCCAAGAGACCCAGTACTTC. The V gene is TRBV28, the J gene TRBJ2-5, with TRBD2 matching over 8 bases. The ends lost 5 bases at V and 1 base at J; junction bases unmatched: 6. The CDR3 is made up of 15 amino acids. Looked up from germline, CDR1 is MDHEN and CDR2 is SYDVKM.

The chain is built from TRBV19 and TRBJ2-1; 8 bases are shared with TRBD2. This CDR3 has 15 amino acids. With 4 bases clipped from V and 4 bases from J, the junction kept 6 bases outside the gene matches. Germline V gene sequence: CDR1 LNHDA, CDR2 SQIVND (reference sequence). In DNA, the CDR3 is TGTGCCAGTAGTAATATAGCGGGGATGTACAATGAGCAGTTCTTC. Translating gives CASSNIAGMYNEQFF.

This rearrangement joins TRBV19 to TRBJ1-2; D possibly corresponds to TRBD1 (6 bases). The CDR3 runs 13 residues. Trimming left V 3 bases short and J 8 bases short, with 13 bases between. Germline CDR1 and CDR2: LNHDA and SQIVND (reference sequence). The CDR3 region is CASSIQQGRGYTF. DNA for the CDR3: TGTGCCAGTAGTATTCAACAGGGTAGAGGCTACACCTTC. The variable domain in full, with the rest retrieved from reference TRBV19 and TRBJ1-2, is DGGITQSPKYLFRKEGQNVTLSCEQNLNHDAMYWYRQDPGQGLRLIYYSQIVNDFQKGDIAEGYSVSREKKESFPLTVTSAQKNPTAFYLCASSIQQGRGYTFGSGTRLTVV.

The chain links TRBV18 to TRBJ1-1; maybe TRBD1 (5 bases). The CDR3 has 15 amino acids. The germline CDR1 and CDR2 sequences are KGHSH and LQKENI. Trimming pared 3 bases from V and 3 bases from J, leaving 14 bases between. As DNA, the CDR3 is TGTGCCAGCTCACCTTCCGGGACCGGACACACTGAAGCTTTCTTT. Protein: CASSPSGTGHTEAFF.

In its sample, this clone was seen once. The genes are TRBV20-1 and TRBJ2-1; D is possibly TRBD2 (6 bases). This CDR3 is 11 amino acids long. V lost 8 bases and J 10 bases, leaving 15 bases between the germline ends. Germline CDR1 DFQATT, CDR2 SNEGSKA (reference sequence). The CDR3 protein is CSTWRGVEQFF. In DNA, the CDR3 is TGCAGTACCTGGCGGGGCGTGGAGCAGTTCTTC.

The chain employs TRBV6-5 and TRBJ2-7; 8 bases map to TRBD2. The length of the CDR3 is 14 residues. Germline V lookup: CDR1 MNHEY, CDR2 SVGAGI. With V trimmed by 0 bases and J by 7 bases, 5 bases remained unmatched. The DNA for the CDR3 is TGTGCCAGCAGTTACTCAGCGGGAGCTGGGGAGCAGTACTTC. This sequence encodes CASSYSAGAGEQYF.